This TCR beta chain came from a study of T-cell memory formation after mild COVID-19. Trimming left V 2 bases short and J 6 bases short, with 11 bases between. The CDR3 sequence is 13 residues long. Germline CDR1 SGHRS, CDR2 YFSETQ. TCRdb re-called the 5' RACE reads with MiXCR, one entry per CDR3 protein. The sample records around 340,000 distinct CDR3 sequences, 10% to 15% being singletons. The sequencing sample was made of PBMCs or a T cell subset sorted from them (not recorded which). The receptor's source is a man aged 18-30 years who had mild COVID-19 (a few samples of this study predate the infection). Cell type and time point are not known. This chain connects TRBV5-1 to TRBJ1-1; D might be TRBD1 (5 bases). CDR3 region: CASSFGQGSEAFF. As DNA, the CDR3 is TGCGCCAGCAGCTTTGGCCAGGGCTCTGAAGCTTTCTTT.